The sequence of this T cell receptor beta chain was determined in a study of beta chain features in type 1 diabetes. Overall study results and limits: All four CD4+ subsets from Type 1 diabetes patients carried moderately but significantly shorter TCRB CDR3s.

Worth noting for this clone: Antigen unknown.

The isolated RNA, all of it, was reverse transcribed, so expressed TCRB transcripts were what got sequenced. Libraries were prepared by immunoSEQ multiplex PCR; TCRdb keeps only in-frame clonotypes and omits some of them. Of under 200,000 clones in the sample, around 8.3% were seen once. Trimming took 7 bases from V and 7 from J, leaving 13 bases between them. This CDR3 has 12 residues. Germline V gene data show CDR1 as MNHNY and CDR2 as SVGAGI (reference sequence). The specimen sequenced was central memory CD4+ T cells from blood. V is TRBV6-6 and J is TRBJ1-2; D ambiguous. This receptor was obtained from a woman aged 18-29 years with type 1 diabetes. Here the CDR3 DNA reads TGTGCCAGCAAATGGGGAGACGGTGGCTACACCTTC. It translates to CASKWGDGGYTF.